This is a list of T cell receptor beta chains from one sample in a study of cytomegalovirus exposure and HLA in healthy donors. Sequencing was performed with immunoSEQ multiplex PCR; in TCRdb, only in-frame clones are kept and a portion is missing. This table has under 200,000 clones, 79% appearing once. The sequencing sample was made of PBMCs. The receptors were sampled from a woman aged 45-65 years in good health and CMV-seronegative. The CDR3 runs from the conserved cysteine through the conserved F or W. A D gene is named only where the DNA matches it firmly. Not every row has a clone size; where given, it reads once, few, many or a size class.

D gene: NA; J gene: TRBJ2-1; V gene: TRBV27; clone size: NA; CDR3 DNA: TGTGCCAGCACCCAAGGGGACTTGGGTGAGCAGTTCTTC; CDR3 protein: CASTQGDLGEQFF
D gene: TRBD2; J gene: TRBJ2-3; V gene: TRBV15; clone size: NA; CDR3 DNA: TGTGCCACCAGCAGGAGGACTAGTTCCGCAGATACGCAGTATTTT; CDR3 protein: CATSRRTSSADTQYF
D gene: TRBD2; J gene: TRBJ2-7; V gene: TRBV9; clone size: NA; CDR3 DNA: TGTGCCAGCAGCGTAGAGAGGGACTATCGGGACGAGCAGTACTTC; CDR3 protein: CASSVERDYRDEQYF
D gene: NA; J gene: TRBJ2-1; V gene: TRBV5-1; clone size: NA; CDR3 DNA: TGCGCCAGCAGCCCGTACATTGACAATGAGCAGTTCTTC; CDR3 protein: CASSPYIDNEQFF
D gene: NA; J gene: TRBJ2-3; V gene: TRBV5-1; clone size: few; CDR3 DNA: TGCGCCAGCAGCTTGCGGGGAGTAAGGACAGATACGCAGTATTTT; CDR3 protein: CASSLRGVRTDTQYF
D gene: NA; J gene: TRBJ2-1; V gene: TRBV9; clone size: NA; CDR3 DNA: TGTGCCAGCAGCGATGATAAAATCATGGGGGGATCTTACAATGAGCAGTTCTTC; CDR3 protein: CASSDDKIMGGSYNEQFF
D gene: TRBD1; J gene: TRBJ2-1; V gene: TRBV11-2; clone size: NA; CDR3 DNA: TGTGCCAGCAGCTTAGAGGGGACAGGGAGTTGGAATGAGCAGTTCTTC; CDR3 protein: CASSLEGTGSWNEQFF
D gene: NA; J gene: TRBJ2-7; V gene: TRBV10-2; clone size: NA; CDR3 DNA: TGCGCCTCGGGATCGGGGGTCGAGCAGTACTTC; CDR3 protein: CASGSGVEQYF
D gene: NA; J gene: TRBJ2-7; V gene: TRBV21-1; clone size: NA; CDR3 DNA: TGTGCCAGCAGCAAAGTTCAAGTGGACAGTACCTCCAACGAGCAGTACTTC; CDR3 protein: CASSKVQVDSTSNEQYF
D gene: NA; J gene: TRBJ2-7; V gene: TRBV6-5; clone size: few; CDR3 DNA: TGTGCCAGCAGTTACTCGGCAGGGGCCTACGAGCAGTACTTC; CDR3 protein: CASSYSAGAYEQYF
D gene: TRBD1; J gene: TRBJ1-1; V gene: TRBV6-1; clone size: once; CDR3 DNA: TGTGCCAGCAGCGTACAGGGGGTAAAGGCTTTCTTT; CDR3 protein: CASSVQGVKAFF
D gene: NA; J gene: TRBJ2-7; V gene: TRBV27; clone size: NA; CDR3 DNA: TGTGCCAGCAGTTCCCAGGGTGGGCCGGGCAGGTACTACGAGCAGTACTTC; CDR3 protein: CASSSQGGPGRYYEQYF
D gene: NA; J gene: TRBJ1-6; V gene: TRBV19; clone size: NA; CDR3 DNA: TGTGCCAGTAGTATCGGCGGGAATTCACCCCTCCACTTT; CDR3 protein: CASSIGGNSPLHF
D gene: TRBD1; J gene: TRBJ1-1; V gene: TRBV29-1; clone size: NA; CDR3 DNA: TGCAGCACGACAGGGGCCTTGAACACTGAAGCTTTCTTT; CDR3 protein: CSTTGALNTEAFF
D gene: TRBD1; J gene: TRBJ1-6; V gene: TRBV6-6; clone size: NA; CDR3 DNA: TGTGCCAGCATATTCACGGGACAGGGAAATTCACCCCTCCACTTT; CDR3 protein: CASIFTGQGNSPLHF